This T cell receptor beta chain was recovered during a study of T-cell memory formation after mild COVID-19. About the study: TCR clusters showed largely donor specificity.

MiXCR, run by TCRdb on the 5' RACE reads, gives a single entry per CDR3 protein. Seen here are around 320,000 distinct CDR3 sequences, approximately 19% observed once, and the top ten hold roughly 21%. This CDR3 contains 13 residues. V lost 5 bases and J lost 4, with 11 bases in between. This clonotype was observed a few times. Its target is unknown. Study-wide findings and caveats: Several responding clones turned up in pre-infection memory, indicating that cross-reactive memory may have taken part. Second-wave clones with a day 37 peak had unconfirmed SARS-CoV-2 specificity. Most CD4+ clones that shrank were in CM and EM, while CD8+ ones turned up in EMRA.

The chain combines TRBV12-3 or TRBV12-4 with TRBJ1-2; D ambiguous. The source material was PBMCs or a T cell subset sorted from them (not recorded which). This sequence was found in a man between 18 and 35 years old who had mild COVID-19 (a few samples of this study predate the infection). Cell type and time point are not known. CDR3 coding DNA: TGTGCCAGCAGTCCCCTGAGGATCTATGGCTACACCTTC. Translated: CASSPLRIYGYTF.